This TCR beta chain was observed in a study of blood T cell repertoires in COVID-19. Across the whole study: From the United States, Italy and Spain came samples of acute and convalescent COVID-19. The cDNA or gDNA used as material had been derived from T cells, B-cell-depleted T cells, or PBMCs.

Study processing details: Estimated nucleated cell counts came from reference gene primer amplification. Profiled with immunoSEQ multiplex PCR; TCRdb holds only in-frame clones, not every one. The V and J calls and clone size were taken over from that table, and D and trimming were inferred from the DNA. The repertoire holds some 100,000 clones, with about nine tenths as singletons. Germline V lookup: CDR1 SNHLY, CDR2 FYNNEI. This CDR3 spans 16 amino acids. Losses at the gene ends were 5 bases for V and 0 bases for J; bases not matched to a gene: 2. This clone has just one count. The receptor was derived from a man aged 45 to 65 with acute or convalescent COVID-19. The sequencing input was peripheral blood. This chain connects TRBV2 to TRBJ2-1, with 12 positions matching TRBD2. CDR3 sequence: CASSRTSGVSYNEQFF. DNA for the CDR3: TGTGCCAGCAGTCGGACTAGCGGGGTCTCCTACAATGAGCAGTTCTTC.